This TCR beta chain was found in a study of human T cells and chemical hapten exposure. About the research overall: The sensitizer, 2% DPC, was used on approximately 2 cm by approximately 2 cm of upper inner arm skin.

TCRdb called the RACE reads again in MiXCR, with one record for every CDR3 protein. Counted here are 150,000 to 200,000 distinct CDR3 sequences, about a fifth occurring once; the ten biggest clones make up about 7%. Comment on this clonotype: As yet, its antigen is unknown.

Study-wide results and caveats: It should be noted that donors had alopecia, so their immune response may differ from healthy people's. Controls had significantly fewer large CDR3 similarity clusters than were formed by expanded TCRs.

Looked up from germline, CDR1 is MNHEY and CDR2 is SVGAGI. The CDR3 has 12 amino acids. V lost 5 bases to trimming and J lost 3 bases, with 5 bases between them. The time point denotes: patch test 1, 2 weeks after DPC sensitization. Treatment indicated: therapeutic diphenylcyclopropenone sensitization with weekly scalp DPC. The clonotype comes from a woman in her fifties or sixties with alopecia areata. Some clones in this sample may be carry-over from other donors' samples. The rearrangement links TRBV6-5 to TRBJ2-1; a possible D gene is TRBD2 (5 bases). Sequencing was performed on whole blood, taken in connection with sensitization to the hapten diphenylcyclopropenone (DPC). This CDR3 reads CASSRDYNEQFF. Written as DNA, the CDR3 is TGTGCCAGCAGTCGGGACTACAATGAGCAGTTCTTC.